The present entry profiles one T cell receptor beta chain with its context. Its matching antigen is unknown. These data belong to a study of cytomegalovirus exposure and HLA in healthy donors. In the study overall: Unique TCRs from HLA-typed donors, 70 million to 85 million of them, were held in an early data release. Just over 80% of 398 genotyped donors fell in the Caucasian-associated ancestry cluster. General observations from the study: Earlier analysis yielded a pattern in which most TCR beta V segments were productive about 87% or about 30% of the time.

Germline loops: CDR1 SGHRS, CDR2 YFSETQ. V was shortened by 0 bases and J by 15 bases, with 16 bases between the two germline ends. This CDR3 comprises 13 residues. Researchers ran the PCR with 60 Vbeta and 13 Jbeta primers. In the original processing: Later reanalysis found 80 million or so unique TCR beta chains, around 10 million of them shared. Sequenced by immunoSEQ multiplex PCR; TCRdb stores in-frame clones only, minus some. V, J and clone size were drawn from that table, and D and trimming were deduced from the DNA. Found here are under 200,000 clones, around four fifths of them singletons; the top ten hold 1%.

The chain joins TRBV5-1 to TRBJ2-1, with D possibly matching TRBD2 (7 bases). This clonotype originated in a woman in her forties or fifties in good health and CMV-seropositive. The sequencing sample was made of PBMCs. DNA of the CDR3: TGCGCCAGCAGCTTGGGTGGGGGGGGCGTGGCGTTCTTC. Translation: CASSLGGGGVAFF.